Below, 23 T cell receptor beta chains from the same sample are listed, as sequenced in a study of cytomegalovirus exposure and HLA in healthy donors. PCR employed 60 Vbeta and 13 Jbeta primers. Method: immunoSEQ multiplex PCR; TCRdb's copy keeps in-frame clones and lacks some. The repertoire has 120,000 to 150,000 clones, roughly four fifths of them found once; the top ten carry approximately 15%. The sample was PBMCs. The receptors originated from a human donor in good health.

The chain links TRBV28 to TRBJ2-7, with D perhaps matching TRBD2 (7 bases). The CDR3 loop spans 15 amino acids. Trimming stripped 6 bases from V and 2 bases from J, with 17 bases between. The germline gives CDR1 MDHEN, CDR2 SYDVKM. The CDR3 nucleotides are TGTGCCAGCAGACGGGGGGCTAGCGGAACCTACGAGCAGTACTTC. This translates into CASRRGASGTYEQYF.

CDR3 amino acids: CAISAPSGGNEQFF. The CDR3 nucleotides are TGTGCCATCAGTGCCCCTAGCGGGGGGAATGAGCAGTTCTTC. This sequence joins TRBV10-3 and TRBJ2-1; 11 bases are a match to TRBD2. CDR3 length: 14 residues. V lost 4 bases and J lost 7; bases outside the gene matches: 3. Germline CDR1 ENHRY, CDR2 SYGVKD.

The chain recombines TRBV15 with TRBJ1-1; TRBD1 matches 7 bases. After removal of 1 base from V and 6 bases from J, the junction contained 5 bases not matched to a gene. Per germline, CDR1 LNHNV and CDR2 YYDKDF (reference sequence). The CDR3 covers 14 residues. The CDR3 loop is CATSRGIGGSEAFF. The CDR3 DNA is TGTGCCACCAGCAGAGGGATAGGGGGCTCTGAAGCTTTCTTT.

This clone was picked up a small number of times. The V call is TRBV2, the J call TRBJ1-1; D gene unclear. The CDR3 has 14 residues. The V gene lost 8 bases and the J gene lost 0 bases, with 13 bases spanning the gap. Germline assignment: CDR1 SNHLY and CDR2 FYNNEI. The CDR3 nucleotides read TGTGCCAGCCTCCTAACGATAATGAACACTGAAGCTTTCTTT. Amino acids: CASLLTIMNTEAFF.

Note on this clone: Other DNA sequences in this specimen translate into the identical CDR3. CDR3 amino acids: CASSPDRNYGYTF. For the CDR3, the DNA is TGTGCCAGCAGCCCCGACAGAAACTATGGCTACACCTTC. The rearrangement joins TRBV7-2 to TRBJ1-2, with D perhaps matching TRBD1 (5 bases). The CDR3 totals 13 residues. V lost 5 bases, J lost 2 bases, and 9 bases lay in between. Germline CDR1 SGHTA, CDR2 FQGNSA. Full variable domain (outside the CDR3, taken from reference TRBV7-2 and TRBJ1-2): GAGVSQSPSNKVTEKGKDVELRCDPISGHTALYWYRQSLGQGLEFLIYFQGNSAPDKSGLPSDRFSAERTGGSVSTLTIQRTQQEDSAVYLCASSPDRNYGYTFGSGTRLTVV.

The J gene is TRBJ2-1, the V gene TRBV5-1; 8 bases match TRBD1. This CDR3 is built from 15 residues. From germline, CDR1 is SGHRS and CDR2 YFSETQ. With 0 bases clipped from V and 4 bases from J, the junction kept 3 bases outside the gene matches. The DNA for the CDR3 is TGCGCCAGCAGCTTGGCAGGGGGCGATTACAATGAGCAGTTCTTC. It yields the protein CASSLAGGDYNEQFF.

The rearrangement links TRBV19 to TRBJ1-5, with D maybe TRBD1 (6 bases). The CDR3 has 15 amino acids. Looked up from germline, CDR1 is LNHDA and CDR2 is SQIVND (reference sequence). Between the trimmed V and J ends, which lost 6 bases and 7 bases, there was a span of 19 bases. CDR3: CASRDRGGRRQPQHF. For the CDR3, the DNA is TGTGCCAGTAGGGACCGGGGGGGGCGCAGGCAGCCCCAGCATTTT. Full variable domain (rest looked up from reference TRBV19 and TRBJ1-5): DGGITQSPKYLFRKEGQNVTLSCEQNLNHDAMYWYRQDPGQGLRLIYYSQIVNDFQKGDIAEGYSVSREKKESFPLTVTSAQKNPTAFYLCASRDRGGRRQPQHFGDGTRLSIL.

This clone was found a few times. This chain connects TRBV5-1 to TRBJ1-1; the D gene is possibly TRBD1 (6 bases). The CDR3 has 15 amino acids. V lost 0 bases to trimming and J lost 4 bases, with 13 bases between them. The V gene's germline CDR1 is SGHRS and CDR2 YFSETQ. CDR3 in amino acids: CASSLGRGLSTEAFF. The CDR3 DNA follows: TGCGCCAGCAGCTTGGGCAGGGGCTTGAGCACTGAAGCTTTCTTT.

The rearrangement joins TRBV2 to TRBJ1-6, with a tentative D call TRBD1 (6 bases). From germline, CDR1 is SNHLY and CDR2 FYNNEI. This CDR3 has 15 amino acids. V lost 5 bases to trimming and J lost 2 bases, with 10 bases between them. The DNA for the CDR3 is TGTGCCAGCAGTCCCGGGACACCCTATAATTCACCCCTCCACTTT. Encoded protein: CASSPGTPYNSPLHF.

CDR3 sequence (DNA): TGTGCCAGCAGTGAAGCCGGGAACTATGGCTACACCTTC. Translation: CASSEAGNYGYTF. V usage is TRBV2 and J usage is TRBJ1-2; no clear D gene. Looked up from germline, CDR1 is SNHLY and CDR2 is FYNNEI. The CDR3 spans 13 residues. V was clipped by 0 bases and J by 2 bases, with 4 bases between them.

V usage is TRBV18 and J usage is TRBJ2-7; 11 nucleotides match TRBD2. Germline V lookup: CDR1 KGHSH, CDR2 LQKENI. The CDR3 runs to 15 residues. The V and J ends lost 3 bases and 7 bases, in that order; junction bases with no gene match: 8. In nucleotides, the CDR3 is TGTGCCAGCTCACCGGATCATAGCGGGAGGGGGGAGCAGTACTTC. Translating gives CASSPDHSGRGEQYF. Full variable domain (outside the CDR3, taken from reference TRBV18 and TRBJ2-7): NAGVMQNPRHLVRRRGQEARLRCSPMKGHSHVYWYRQLPEEGLKFMVYLQKENIIDESGMPKERFSAEFPKEGPSILRIQQVVRGDSAAYFCASSPDHSGRGEQYFGPGTRLTVT.

V and J are TRBV5-1 and TRBJ1-2; possible D gene TRBD1, 6 bases. Germline V gene lookup returns CDR1 SGHRS and CDR2 YFSETQ. This CDR3 has 13 amino acids. Trimming stripped 3 bases from V and 7 bases from J, with 13 bases between. As DNA, the CDR3 is TGCGCCAGCAGCTGGGACACCCGGGGTGGCTACACCTTC. This gives the protein CASSWDTRGGYTF.

This rearrangement joins TRBV5-4 to TRBJ1-5, with D tentatively TRBD1 (5 bases). This CDR3 region has 15 residues. Germline V gene lookup returns CDR1 SGHNT and CDR2 YYREEE (reference sequence). Deletions cut 0 bases from V and 3 bases from J, with 10 bases between. The CDR3 here is CASSLAGDSNQPQHF. In DNA form, the CDR3 reads TGTGCCAGCAGCTTGGCGGGGGACTCCAATCAGCCCCAGCATTTT.

The gene calls are TRBV5-4 and TRBJ2-4; D remains ambiguous. V was pared by 0 bases and J by 8 bases, with 9 bases between. The CDR3 length is 13 residues. The germline V gene has CDR1 SGHNT and CDR2 YYREEE (reference sequence). The CDR3 DNA sequence: TGTGCCAGCAGCTTGGACCCTAGTGACATTCAGTACTTC. It yields the protein CASSLDPSDIQYF.

This chain connects TRBV28 to TRBJ1-2; 10 positions agree with TRBD1. Germline lookup yields CDR1 MDHEN and CDR2 SYDVKM. V dropped 0 bases and J dropped 3; count of bases not matched to a gene: 4. CDR3 size: 16 residues. The CDR3 loop reads CASSLWDRGNHYGYTF. CDR3 DNA: TGTGCCAGCAGTTTATGGGACAGGGGGAACCACTATGGCTACACCTTC.

The sample holds one count of this clone. The rearrangement links TRBV19 to TRBJ2-2; 10 bases match TRBD1. The junction had 3 bases not matched to a gene; V was cut back by 6 bases and J by 2 bases. The length of the CDR3 is 15 residues. Germline V gene data show CDR1 as LNHDA and CDR2 as SQIVND (reference sequence). The CDR3 loop is CASSGTGDNTGELFF. In DNA, the CDR3 is TGTGCCAGTAGCGGGACAGGGGATAACACCGGGGAGCTGTTTTTT.

This clone was found a few times. V usage is TRBV5-1 and J usage is TRBJ2-7, with TRBD1 identical over 10 bases. The J segment lost 3 bases and the V segment lost 3 bases, leaving 0 bases of the junction unmatched. CDR1 is SGHRS, CDR2 YFSETQ, per germline. The CDR3 covers 13 residues. CDR3 sequence: CASSWTGGYEQYF. In DNA, the CDR3 is TGCGCCAGCAGCTGGACAGGGGGCTACGAGCAGTACTTC.

This chain links TRBV6-5 with TRBJ1-4; 10 nucleotides line up with TRBD1. J lost 5 bases, V lost 8 bases, and 5 bases had no gene match. Germline CDR1 and CDR2: MNHEY and SVGAGI. This CDR3 has 14 amino acids. DNA for the CDR3: TGTGCCAGCGCAAGGGACAGGGGAAATGAAAAACTGTTTTTT. Translation gives CASARDRGNEKLFF.

The chain is built from TRBV19 and TRBJ2-6, with D possibly being TRBD2 (5 bases). Deletions cut 3 bases from V and 2 bases from J, with 17 bases between. The CDR3 runs to 18 residues. Per the germline V gene, CDR1 is LNHDA and CDR2 is SQIVND (reference sequence). CDR3 sequence (DNA): TGTGCCAGTAGTATGAGGGCACCCGTCTCCACTGGGGCCAACGTCCTGACTTTC. It codes for CASSMRAPVSTGANVLTF.

This chain connects TRBV6-1 to TRBJ2-5, with 7 nucleotides matching TRBD2. This CDR3 has 12 amino acids. Trimming cost V 6 bases and J 13 bases; bases outside gene matches: 11. Per the germline V gene, CDR1 is MNHNS and CDR2 is SASEGT. The CDR3 region is CASSVSGAGLYF. The CDR3 nucleotides read TGTGCCAGCAGCGTAAGCGGGGCCGGTTTGTACTTC.

As regards this clone: Other DNA sequences within the sample encode an identical CDR3. This chain connects TRBV25-1 to TRBJ2-7, with D uncertain. The CDR3 extends over 11 amino acids. The germline CDR1 and CDR2 sequences are MGHDK and SYGVNS. V was clipped by 5 bases and J by 4 bases, with 6 bases between them. CDR3 residues: CASSSFYEQYF. CDR3 sequence (DNA): TGTGCCAGCAGTTCTTTTTACGAGCAGTACTTC.

The chain is built from TRBV25-1 and TRBJ2-7, with a weak D call TRBD1 (6 bases). V was cut by 0 bases and J by 0 bases, with 12 bases left in between. CDR1 and CDR2 (germline): MGHDK, SYGVNS. This CDR3 is built from 16 residues. The chain's CDR3 is CASSEYRTESSYEQYF. Here the CDR3 DNA reads TGTGCCAGCAGTGAATATAGGACAGAGAGCTCCTACGAGCAGTACTTC.

The chain couples TRBV27 to TRBJ1-2, with 7 bases that match TRBD1. With V trimmed by 0 bases and J by 7 bases, 5 bases remained unmatched. The CDR3 is 14 amino acids. Germline V gene sequence: CDR1 MNHEY, CDR2 SMNVEV (reference sequence). For the CDR3, the DNA is TGTGCCAGCAGTTTATCACCCCCAGGGGGTGGCTACACCTTC. It codes for CASSLSPPGGGYTF.